The rows below give T cell receptor beta chains drawn from one sample of a study of beta chain features in type 1 diabetes. The method was immunoSEQ multiplex PCR; TCRdb's version includes in-frame clones alone and lacks a portion of them. The profile shows about 620,000 clones, 15% to 18% of them singletons. The sequenced sample was naive CD4+ T cells from blood. The receptors were sampled from a man between 18 and 29 years old in good health. CDR3s include the opening cysteine and the closing phenylalanine or tryptophan. The order of the fields is D gene, V gene, J gene, clone size, CDR3 DNA, CDR3 protein. D genes are given only for firm matches. Some rows mark clone size as missing; the rest say once, few, many or name a class of expanded clone.

d_gene: -; v_gene: TRBV18; j_gene: TRBJ2-3; abundance: -; CDR3nt: TGTGCCAGCTCACCCTTGAGCACAGATACGCAGTATTTT; CDR3aa: CASSPLSTDTQYF
d_gene: TRBD1; v_gene: TRBV28; j_gene: TRBJ2-7; abundance: few; CDR3nt: TGTGCCAGCAGTTCTGGACAGGGGATCTCCTACGAGCAGTACTTC; CDR3aa: CASSSGQGISYEQYF
d_gene: -; v_gene: TRBV29-1; j_gene: TRBJ2-6; abundance: -; CDR3nt: TGCAGCGTTGGAGGGTCCTCTGGGGCCAACGTCCTGACTTTC; CDR3aa: CSVGGSSGANVLTF
d_gene: -; v_gene: TRBV5-4; j_gene: TRBJ2-3; abundance: few; CDR3nt: TGTGCCAGCAGCGTCGGGACCACAGATACGCAGTATTTT; CDR3aa: CASSVGTTDTQYF
d_gene: -; v_gene: TRBV7-3; j_gene: TRBJ2-2; abundance: -; CDR3nt: TGTGCCAGCAGCTCTGGACTTCACAGCACCGGGGAGCTGTTTTTT; CDR3aa: CASSSGLHSTGELFF
d_gene: -; v_gene: TRBV14; j_gene: TRBJ2-7; abundance: few; CDR3nt: TGTGCCAGCAGCCCTAGGAACAGGGCCTCCTACGAGCAGTACTTC; CDR3aa: CASSPRNRASYEQYF
d_gene: TRBD1; v_gene: TRBV7-2; j_gene: TRBJ2-5; abundance: few; CDR3nt: TGTGCCAGCAGCTTGGACAGGGGAAAAGAGACCCAGTACTTC; CDR3aa: CASSLDRGKETQYF
d_gene: TRBD1; v_gene: TRBV18; j_gene: TRBJ1-5; abundance: few; CDR3nt: TGTGCCAGCTCAGGAGCCGGGACAGGGGGCTATCAGCCCCAGCATTTT; CDR3aa: CASSGAGTGGYQPQHF
d_gene: -; v_gene: TRBV18; j_gene: TRBJ2-2; abundance: -; CDR3nt: TGTGCCAGCTCCCCAATAGCGCCTCGGGACACCGGGGAGCTGTTTTTT; CDR3aa: CASSPIAPRDTGELFF
d_gene: -; v_gene: TRBV19; j_gene: TRBJ1-1; abundance: -; CDR3nt: TGTGCCAGTCTAGGGTTTCCTGAAGCTTTCTTT; CDR3aa: CASLGFPEAFF
d_gene: -; v_gene: TRBV2; j_gene: TRBJ2-1; abundance: many; CDR3nt: TGTGCCAGCAGGGGATTCAATGAGCAGTTCTTC; CDR3aa: CASRGFNEQFF
d_gene: -; v_gene: TRBV9; j_gene: TRBJ2-3; abundance: -; CDR3nt: TGTGCCAGCAGCGTAGAGGGGGTAGGGACAGATACGCAGTATTTT; CDR3aa: CASSVEGVGTDTQYF
d_gene: -; v_gene: TRBV28; j_gene: TRBJ2-5; abundance: few; CDR3nt: TGTGCCAGCAGTCGTGACAGAGTCCAAGAGACCCAGTACTTC; CDR3aa: CASSRDRVQETQYF
d_gene: TRBD2; v_gene: TRBV7-8; j_gene: TRBJ2-1; abundance: few; CDR3nt: TGTGCCAGCAGCCCTAGGACTAGCGGGAGGAGCTCCTACAATGAGCAGTTCTTC; CDR3aa: CASSPRTSGRSSYNEQFF
d_gene: -; v_gene: TRBV7-3; j_gene: TRBJ2-2; abundance: few; CDR3nt: TGTGCCAGCAGCTTAGGGCTGGGCAACACCGGGGAGCTGTTTTTT; CDR3aa: CASSLGLGNTGELFF
d_gene: -; v_gene: TRBV5-4; j_gene: TRBJ2-7; abundance: few; CDR3nt: TGTGCCAGCAGCTTGGATCCTCCCTACGAGCAGTACTTC; CDR3aa: CASSLDPPYEQYF
d_gene: -; v_gene: TRBV27; j_gene: TRBJ1-2; abundance: -; CDR3nt: TGTGCCAGCAGTTCGAGGGAATCAAACTATGGCTACACCTTC; CDR3aa: CASSSRESNYGYTF
d_gene: -; v_gene: TRBV15; j_gene: TRBJ1-4; abundance: -; CDR3nt: TGTGCCACCAGCAGAGACCTCTTCCGGACAACTAATGAAAAACTGTTTTTT; CDR3aa: CATSRDLFRTTNEKLFF
d_gene: -; v_gene: TRBV2; j_gene: TRBJ2-3; abundance: -; CDR3nt: TGTGCCAGCAATTCACGGCTTGACACAGATACGCAGTATTTT; CDR3aa: CASNSRLDTDTQYF
d_gene: -; v_gene: TRBV6-5; j_gene: TRBJ2-1; abundance: -; CDR3nt: TGTGCCAGCAGTTATAGCGGTAGCTCCTACAATGAGCAGTTCTTC; CDR3aa: CASSYSGSSYNEQFF
d_gene: TRBD1; v_gene: TRBV29-1; j_gene: TRBJ1-2; abundance: -; CDR3nt: TGCAGCGTTGAACGACAGGGGGCGTTGTATGGCTACACCTTC; CDR3aa: CSVERQGALYGYTF
d_gene: -; v_gene: TRBV7-3; j_gene: TRBJ2-5; abundance: few; CDR3nt: TGTGCCAGCAGCTTAGCCCACGGATTCCAAGAGACCCAGTACTTC; CDR3aa: CASSLAHGFQETQYF
d_gene: -; v_gene: TRBV15; j_gene: TRBJ1-4; abundance: -; CDR3nt: TGTGCCACCAGCAGAGATCTCCAGACTCGTAATGAAAAACTGTTTTTT; CDR3aa: CATSRDLQTRNEKLFF
d_gene: -; v_gene: TRBV18; j_gene: TRBJ2-7; abundance: -; CDR3nt: TGTGCCAGCTCACCACCGGGTAAGGCGGGGTACTCCTACGAGCAGTACTTC; CDR3aa: CASSPPGKAGYSYEQYF
d_gene: -; v_gene: TRBV29-1; j_gene: TRBJ1-2; abundance: -; CDR3nt: TGCAGCGTTGAAGTGTCGAACACAGGGTCTAGTGGCTACACCTTC; CDR3aa: CSVEVSNTGSSGYTF
d_gene: -; v_gene: TRBV7-9; j_gene: TRBJ2-7; abundance: -; CDR3nt: TGTGCCAGCAGCTTAGGGACGCACGAGCAGTACTTC; CDR3aa: CASSLGTHEQYF